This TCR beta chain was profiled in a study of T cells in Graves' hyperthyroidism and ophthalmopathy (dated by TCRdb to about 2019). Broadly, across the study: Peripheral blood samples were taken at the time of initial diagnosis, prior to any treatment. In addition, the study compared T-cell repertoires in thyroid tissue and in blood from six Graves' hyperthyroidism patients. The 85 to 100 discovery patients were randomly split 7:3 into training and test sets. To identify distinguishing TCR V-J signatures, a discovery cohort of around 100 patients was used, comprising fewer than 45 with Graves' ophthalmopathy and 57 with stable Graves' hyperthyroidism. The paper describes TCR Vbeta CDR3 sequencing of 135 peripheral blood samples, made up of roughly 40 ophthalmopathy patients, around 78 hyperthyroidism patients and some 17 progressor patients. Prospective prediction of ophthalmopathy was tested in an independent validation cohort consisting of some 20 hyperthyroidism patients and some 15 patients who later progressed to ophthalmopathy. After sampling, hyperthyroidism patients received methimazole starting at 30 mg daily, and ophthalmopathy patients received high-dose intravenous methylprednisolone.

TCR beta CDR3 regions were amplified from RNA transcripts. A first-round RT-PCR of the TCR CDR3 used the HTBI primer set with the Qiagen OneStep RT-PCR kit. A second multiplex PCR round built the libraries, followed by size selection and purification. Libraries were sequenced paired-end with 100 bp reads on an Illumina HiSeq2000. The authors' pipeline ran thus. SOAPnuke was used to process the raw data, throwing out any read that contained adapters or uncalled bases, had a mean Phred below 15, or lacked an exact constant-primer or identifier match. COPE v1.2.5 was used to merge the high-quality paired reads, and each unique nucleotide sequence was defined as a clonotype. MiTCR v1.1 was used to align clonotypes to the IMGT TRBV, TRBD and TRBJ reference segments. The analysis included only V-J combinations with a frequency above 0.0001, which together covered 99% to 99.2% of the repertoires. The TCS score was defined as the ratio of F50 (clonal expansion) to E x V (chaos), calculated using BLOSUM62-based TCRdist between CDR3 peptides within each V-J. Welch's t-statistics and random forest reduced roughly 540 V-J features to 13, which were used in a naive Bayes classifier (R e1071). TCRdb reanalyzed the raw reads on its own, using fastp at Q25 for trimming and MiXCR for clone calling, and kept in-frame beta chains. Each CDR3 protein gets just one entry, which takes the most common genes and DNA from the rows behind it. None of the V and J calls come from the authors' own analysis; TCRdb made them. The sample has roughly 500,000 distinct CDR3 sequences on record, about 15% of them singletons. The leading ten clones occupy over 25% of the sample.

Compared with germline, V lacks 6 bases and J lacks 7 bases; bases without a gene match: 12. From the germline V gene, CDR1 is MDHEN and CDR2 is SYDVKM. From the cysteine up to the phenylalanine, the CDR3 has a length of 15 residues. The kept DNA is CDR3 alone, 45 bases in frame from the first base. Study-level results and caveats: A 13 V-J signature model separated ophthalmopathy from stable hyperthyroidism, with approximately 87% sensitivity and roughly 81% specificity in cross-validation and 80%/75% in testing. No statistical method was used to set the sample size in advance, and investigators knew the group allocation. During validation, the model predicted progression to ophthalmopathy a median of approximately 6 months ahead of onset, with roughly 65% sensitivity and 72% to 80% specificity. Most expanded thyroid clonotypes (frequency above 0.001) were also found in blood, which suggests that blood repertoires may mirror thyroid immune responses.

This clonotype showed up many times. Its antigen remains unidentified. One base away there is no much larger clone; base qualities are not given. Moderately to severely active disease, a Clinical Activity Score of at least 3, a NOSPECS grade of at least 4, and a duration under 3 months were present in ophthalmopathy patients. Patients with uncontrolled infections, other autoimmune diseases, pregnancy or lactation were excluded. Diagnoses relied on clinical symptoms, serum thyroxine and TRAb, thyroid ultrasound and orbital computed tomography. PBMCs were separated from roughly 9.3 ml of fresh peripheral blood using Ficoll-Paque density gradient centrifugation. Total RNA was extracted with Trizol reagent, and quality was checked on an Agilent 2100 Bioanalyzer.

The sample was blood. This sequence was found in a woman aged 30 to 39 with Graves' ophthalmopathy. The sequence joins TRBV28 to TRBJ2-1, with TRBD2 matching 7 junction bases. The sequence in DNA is TGTGCCAGCAGGGAGGCGGTGGCGGGAGAGAATGAGCAGTTCTTC. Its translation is CASREAVAGENEQFF.